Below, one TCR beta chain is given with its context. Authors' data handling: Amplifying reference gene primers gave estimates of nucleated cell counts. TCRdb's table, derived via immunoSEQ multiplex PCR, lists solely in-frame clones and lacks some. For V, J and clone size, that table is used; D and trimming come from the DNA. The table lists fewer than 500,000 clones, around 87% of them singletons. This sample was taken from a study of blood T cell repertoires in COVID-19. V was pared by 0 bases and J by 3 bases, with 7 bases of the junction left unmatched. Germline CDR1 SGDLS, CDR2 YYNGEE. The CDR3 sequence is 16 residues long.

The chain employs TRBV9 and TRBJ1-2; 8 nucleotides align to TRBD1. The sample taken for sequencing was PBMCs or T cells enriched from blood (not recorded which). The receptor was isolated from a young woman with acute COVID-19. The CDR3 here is CASSVGEDRVHYGYTF. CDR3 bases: TGTGCCAGCAGCGTAGGAGAGGACAGGGTTCACTATGGCTACACCTTC.